The 15 T cell receptor beta chains listed next were all sequenced from one sample in a study of CD8 T cells in Susac syndrome. It was with random hexamers that roughly 0.5 to 1 ug RNA was reverse transcribed. TCRdb used MiXCR to reprocess the immunoSEQ multiplex PCR reads, holding one entry per CDR3 protein. The repertoire consists of some 200,000 distinct CDR3 sequences, with less than 95% occurring once and the leading ten covering over 0.08%. The specimen sequenced was CD4+ T cells from PBMCs. All receptors derive from a human donor in good health.

This clonotype came up a few times. This rearrangement joins TRBV19 to TRBJ1-1; TRBD1 might be the D (5 bases). The length of the CDR3 is 13 residues. Germline CDR1 reads LNHDA; CDR2 reads SQIVND (reference sequence). V shed 7 bases and J shed 1 base, with 10 bases lying between them. The DNA for the CDR3 is TGTGCCAGTACCCGGGACGGGAACACTGAAGCTTTCTTT. Its translation is CASTRDGNTEAFF.

This chain connects TRBV6-2 or TRBV6-3 to TRBJ1-5; 11 nucleotides line up with TRBD1. The CDR3 is made up of 13 amino acids. The V gene's germline CDR1 is MNHEY and CDR2 SVGEGT. J lost 5 bases, V lost 10 bases, and 4 bases had no gene match. The CDR3 DNA is TGTGCCACCTCGGACAGGGGGCATCAGCCCCAGCATTTT. Translation: CATSDRGHQPQHF.

The V gene is TRBV21-1, the J gene TRBJ2-7; TRBD1 is taken as the D call from the table, unchecked against the DNA. TRBV21-1 is deemed a pseudogene. The CDR3 spans 11 residues. The DNA for the CDR3 is TGTGCCAGCAAGAGGGGTAGGAGGCAGTACTTC. It yields the protein CASKRGRRQYF.

The gene calls are TRBV29-1 and TRBJ2-3, with 9 positions matching TRBD1. V was clipped by 4 bases and J by 6 bases; unmatched bases: 8. Germline CDR1 is SQVTM and CDR2 is ANQGSEA. The CDR3 has 14 amino acids. CDR3 sequence reads: CSVGGGTGSDTQYF. The CDR3 DNA sequence: TGCAGCGTTGGTGGGGGGACAGGGTCGGATACGCAGTATTTT.

The V call is TRBV29-1, the J call TRBJ1-2; tentatively, D is TRBD1 (5 bases). Trimming pared 2 bases from V and 8 bases from J, leaving 12 bases between. CDR3 length: 12 amino acids. The germline V gene encodes CDR1 SQVTM and CDR2 ANQGSEA. In nucleotides, the CDR3 is TGCAGCGTTGAATCGGGACCCGGGGGCTACACCTTC. As protein: CSVESGPGGYTF.

This clonotype has more than one count but fewer than ten. The chain carries TRBV9 and TRBJ2-5; D is uncertain. The V end was cut by 2 bases, the J end by 2 bases, with 4 bases between. This CDR3 has 12 residues. Germline-derived CDR1 and CDR2 are SGDLS and YYNGEE. The CDR3 DNA sequence: TGTGCCAGCAGCGTCGGACAAGAGACCCAGTACTTC. This sequence encodes CASSVGQETQYF. The full variable domain, its missing parts supplied by reference TRBV9 and TRBJ2-5, is DSGVTQTPKHLITATGQRVTLRCSPRSGDLSVYWYQQSLDQGLQFLIQYYNGEERAKGNILERFSAQQFPDLHSELNLSSLELGDSALYFCASSVGQETQYFGPGTRLLVL.

This rearrangement joins TRBV7-9 to TRBJ2-3, with D possibly matching TRBD2 (6 bases). Trimming took off 6 bases at V and 2 bases at J, with 15 bases between the two ends. The CDR3 is 15 residues long. Germline CDR1 reads SEHNR; CDR2 reads FQNEAQ (reference sequence). The CDR3 spells CASSDWAGTTDTQYF. Here the CDR3 DNA reads TGTGCCAGCAGTGACTGGGCGGGAACCACAGATACGCAGTATTTT.

This chain links TRBV12-3 or TRBV12-4 with TRBJ2-6; D may be TRBD1 or TRBD2 (7 bases each). This CDR3 spans 20 amino acids. Trimming stripped 1 base from V and 0 bases from J, with 19 bases between. The chain's CDR3 is CASSLGEGAWSYSGANVLTF. The CDR3 DNA is TGTGCCAGCAGTTTAGGGGAGGGGGCCTGGTCATACTCTGGGGCCAACGTCCTGACTTTC.

This rearrangement joins TRBV29-1 to TRBJ2-5; 10 positions match TRBD1. The V gene's germline CDR1 is SQVTM and CDR2 ANQGSEA. This CDR3 has 14 residues. V lost 3 bases and J lost 5; bases outside the gene matches: 6. The CDR3 DNA reads as TGCAGCGTTGAGGTGACAGGGGGCTGGGAGACCCAGTACTTC. Translated: CSVEVTGGWETQYF.

The V and J genes are TRBV20-1 and TRBJ2-1; maybe TRBD2 (5 bases). CDR1 DFQATT and CDR2 SNEGSKA come from the germline V gene (reference sequence). The CDR3 loop spans 13 amino acids. V was clipped by 2 bases and J by 5 bases, with 10 bases between them. In DNA, the CDR3 is TGCAGTGCTAGAAGGCTAGCAAACAATGAGCAGTTCTTC. As protein: CSARRLANNEQFF.

This chain joins TRBV18 and TRBJ2-1, with 9 bases lining up with TRBD2. The length of the CDR3 is 15 residues. Germline lookup yields CDR1 KGHSH and CDR2 LQKENI. J lost 4 bases, V lost 3 bases, and 4 bases had no gene match. The CDR3 protein is CASSPGLAIYNEQFF. The CDR3 nucleotides read TGTGCCAGCTCACCGGGACTAGCCATATACAATGAGCAGTTCTTC.

The chain uses TRBV29-1 and TRBJ2-3; 7 bases match TRBD1. V lost 3 bases to trimming and J lost 6 bases; unmatched junction nucleotides: 12. In germline, CDR1 is SQVTM, CDR2 ANQGSEA. The CDR3 covers 15 residues. This chain's CDR3 is CSVDQGTAPGDTQYF. The CDR3 bases are TGCAGCGTTGACCAGGGGACAGCACCGGGCGATACGCAGTATTTT.

This CDR3 is CAWKRTSGVLYNEQFF. CDR3 coding DNA: TGTGCCTGGAAACGGACTAGCGGGGTCTTATACAATGAGCAGTTCTTC. The chain combines TRBV30 with TRBJ2-1, with 12 nucleotides matching TRBD2. The CDR3 runs to 16 residues. Germline V gene data show CDR1 as GTSNPN and CDR2 as SVGIG (reference sequence). Unmatched junction bases numbered 8, after V lost 4 bases and J lost 4 bases.

The V and J genes are TRBV29-1 and TRBJ2-1; D gene uncertain. The germline CDR1 and CDR2 sequences are SQVTM and ANQGSEA. Trimming left V 4 bases short and J 9 bases short, with 16 bases between. The CDR3 has 13 residues. The CDR3: CSVGSGFGGEQFF. For the CDR3, the DNA is TGCAGCGTTGGTTCGGGTTTCGGTGGTGAGCAGTTCTTC.

V gene TRBV7-2 combines with J gene TRBJ2-7, with 13 bases aligning to TRBD2. This CDR3 is 15 amino acids long. Germline trimming cut 7 bases from V and 2 bases from J; bases unmatched to any gene: 5. Germline assignment: CDR1 SGHTA and CDR2 FQGNSA. CDR3 nucleotide sequence: TGTGCCAGCATTGGACTAGCGGGAGACACCTACGAGCAGTACTTC. This codes for CASIGLAGDTYEQYF.